A single sample is the source of the 16 T cell receptor beta chains below, sequenced in a study of blood T cell repertoires in COVID-19. Profiling relied on immunoSEQ multiplex PCR, and the TCRdb table lists in-frame clones only, not all of them. Here the sample spans tens of thousands of clones, approximately 79% being singletons. Sequencing used peripheral blood. Source of these receptors: a man between 70 and 80 years old with active or convalescent COVID-19.

This clone was counted between two and nine times. The chain has TRBV3-1 (or the pseudogene TRBV3-2) and TRBJ1-2; no clear D. The V and J ends lost 4 bases and 4 bases respectively, with 10 bases between them. The CDR3 has 13 residues. Germline-derived CDR1 and CDR2 are LGHDT and YNNKEL (reference sequence). In DNA form, the CDR3 reads TGTGCCAGCAGCCTTGGACTGCTCTATGGCTACACCTTC. As protein: CASSLGLLYGYTF.

The V gene is TRBV19, the J gene TRBJ2-1; 9 bases are a match to TRBD1. The CDR3 loop spans 15 amino acids. The J segment lost 5 bases and the V segment lost 5 bases, leaving 7 bases of the junction unmatched. The germline V gene has CDR1 LNHDA and CDR2 SQIVND (reference sequence). CDR3 DNA sequence: TGTGCCAGTAGTGCCGGGACAGGGCCACACAATGAGCAGTTCTTC. It translates to CASSAGTGPHNEQFF.

The chain couples TRBV19 to TRBJ2-1; 11 bases align to TRBD1. The CDR3 has 16 amino acids. V dropped 5 bases and J dropped 7; count of bases not matched to a gene: 10. Germline CDR1 and CDR2: LNHDA and SQIVND (reference sequence). CDR3 coding DNA: TGTGCCAGTAGTCCCCAGGACAGGGGGCGCGGGAATGAGCAGTTCTTC. Its protein is CASSPQDRGRGNEQFF. The full variable domain, in which reference TRBV19 and TRBJ2-1 provide the parts outside the CDR3, is DGGITQSPKYLFRKEGQNVTLSCEQNLNHDAMYWYRQDPGQGLRLIYYSQIVNDFQKGDIAEGYSVSREKKESFPLTVTSAQKNPTAFYLCASSPQDRGRGNEQFFGPGTRLTVL.

V is TRBV27 and J is TRBJ2-2, with D possibly TRBD1 on 8 matching bases. Germline lookup yields CDR1 MNHEY and CDR2 SMNVEV (reference sequence). Trimming cost V 6 bases and J 2 bases, with 16 bases left between them. The CDR3 length is 16 residues. CDR3 region: CASRGRGQENTGELFF. In DNA form, the CDR3 reads TGTGCCAGCAGGGGGAGGGGACAGGAAAACACCGGGGAGCTGTTTTTT.

This clone was picked up one time. The V gene is TRBV6-5, the J gene TRBJ1-1; the D is unclear. CDR3 size: 14 residues. Per the germline V gene, CDR1 is MNHEY and CDR2 is SVGAGI. V lost 6 bases to trimming and J lost 1 base, with 12 bases between them. The CDR3 DNA is TGTGCCAGCAGACCCGGACTCTCGAACACTGAAGCTTTCTTT. This codes for CASRPGLSNTEAFF.

The chain combines TRBV7-9 with TRBJ2-3; possible D gene TRBD1, 6 bases. V lost 3 bases and J lost 6, with 13 bases in between. There are 14 residues in the CDR3. Germline V gives CDR1 SEHNR, CDR2 FQNEAQ (reference sequence). CDR3 nucleotide sequence: TGTGCCAGCAGCTTGCCCAGGACAGCTGATACGCAGTATTTT. The encoded protein is CASSLPRTADTQYF. Supplemented by reference TRBV7-9 and TRBJ2-3, the full variable domain reads DTGVSQNPRHKITKRGQNVTFRCDPISEHNRLYWYRQTLGQGPEFLTYFQNEAQLEKSRLLSDRFSAERPKGSFSTLEIQRTEQGDSAMYLCASSLPRTADTQYFGPGTRLTVL.

The CDR3 DNA is TGTGCCACCAGTGACTTTAACTACGAGCAGTACTTC. Amino acid sequence: CATSDFNYEQYF. This rearrangement joins TRBV24-1 to TRBJ2-7; D uncertain. The CDR3 sequence is 12 residues long. The V end lost 4 bases, the J end lost 3 bases, and 6 bases lay between the germline ends. Germline-derived CDR1 and CDR2 are KGHDR and SFDVKD.

V usage is TRBV7-9 and J usage is TRBJ2-1; D remains unclear. This CDR3 has 15 amino acids. Germline values: CDR1 SEHNR, CDR2 FQNEAQ (reference sequence). V gave up 5 bases and J gave up 4 bases, with 15 bases separating them. CDR3 sequence reads: CASSPVGQAYNEQFF. CDR3 bases: TGTGCCAGCAGCCCAGTCGGCCAGGCTTACAATGAGCAGTTCTTC.

This clone occurred a few times. V gene TRBV29-1 combines with J gene TRBJ2-2; a possible D gene is TRBD1 (5 bases). The CDR3 spans 13 residues. Trimming stripped 3 bases from V and 5 bases from J, with 10 bases between. The germline gives CDR1 SQVTM, CDR2 ANQGSEA. The CDR3 nucleotides are TGCAGCGTTGATGTCAGGGTAACCGGGGAGCTGTTTTTT. Amino acids: CSVDVRVTGELFF.

This rearrangement joins TRBV11-1 to TRBJ1-5, with a tentative D call TRBD1 (5 bases). The germline V and J ends were trimmed by 1 base and 7 bases, with 8 bases remaining between them. Germline V gives CDR1 SGHAT, CDR2 FQDESV (reference sequence). The CDR3 loop spans 13 amino acids. CDR3 in amino acids: CASSLVGGQPQHF. CDR3 DNA sequence: TGTGCCAGCAGCTTAGTGGGGGGACAGCCCCAGCATTTT. Complete variable domain (other parts from reference TRBV11-1 and TRBJ1-5): EAEVAQSPRYKITEKSQAVAFWCDPISGHATLYWYRQILGQGPELLVQFQDESVVDDSQLPKDRFSAERLKGVDSTLKIQPAELGDSAMYLCASSLVGGQPQHFGDGTRLSIL.

The chain combines TRBV5-1 with TRBJ1-1; 9 bases fit TRBD1. CDR3 length equals 13 residues. Per the germline V gene, CDR1 is SGHRS and CDR2 is YFSETQ. V dropped 2 bases and J dropped 8; count of bases not matched to a gene: 4. In nucleotides, the CDR3 is TGCGCCAGCAGCTTAGGGACAGGGCAGGAAGCTTTCTTT. This sequence encodes CASSLGTGQEAFF.

The rearrangement uses TRBV11-1 and TRBJ2-7, with a possible D match to TRBD1 (6 bases). Trimming took 6 bases from V and 7 from J, leaving 13 bases between them. Looked up from germline, CDR1 is SGHAT and CDR2 is FQDESV (reference sequence). The CDR3 covers 12 residues. The CDR3 spells CASSYRVGEQYF. The CDR3 DNA follows: TGTGCCAGCAGTTACAGGGTTGGGGAGCAGTACTTC. Complete variable domain (other parts from reference TRBV11-1 and TRBJ2-7): EAEVAQSPRYKITEKSQAVAFWCDPISGHATLYWYRQILGQGPELLVQFQDESVVDDSQLPKDRFSAERLKGVDSTLKIQPAELGDSAMYLCASSYRVGEQYFGPGTRLTVT.

The chain uses TRBV19 and TRBJ2-1; TRBD2 aligns across 9 bases. The J segment lost 7 bases and the V segment lost 4 bases, leaving 5 bases of the junction unmatched. Germline V gene data show CDR1 as LNHDA and CDR2 as SQIVND (reference sequence). The CDR3 extends over 14 amino acids. CDR3 nucleotides: TGTGCCAGTAGTAATGCGGGGGGGCGGAATGAGCAGTTCTTC. This gives the protein CASSNAGGRNEQFF.

V usage is TRBV30 and J usage is TRBJ2-7, with TRBD2 matching 9 bases. V lost 0 bases, J lost 7 bases, and 10 bases stayed unmatched. CDR1 and CDR2 from the germline V gene are GTSNPN and SVGIG (reference sequence). CDR3 length: 15 amino acids. The CDR3 region has the DNA TGTGCCTGGAGTGTAAAAAAGATAGCGGGGGTTGAGCAGTACTTC. It yields the protein CAWSVKKIAGVEQYF.

The chain joins TRBV9 to TRBJ2-3, with D possibly matching TRBD2 (6 bases). This CDR3 has 16 amino acids. In germline, CDR1 is SGDLS, CDR2 YYNGEE. Trimming took 0 bases from V and 2 from J, leaving 13 bases between them. CDR3 sequence: CASSVGGAGNTDTQYF. CDR3 bases: TGTGCCAGCAGCGTAGGCGGGGCAGGGAACACAGATACGCAGTATTTT.

The J gene is TRBJ1-1, the V gene TRBV2, with D unresolved. CDR1 SNHLY and CDR2 FYNNEI come from the germline V gene. V gave up 4 bases and J gave up 3 bases, with 12 bases separating them. The CDR3 length is 14 residues. CDR3 loop: CASSGGRWDTEAFF. In DNA, the CDR3 is TGTGCCAGCAGTGGTGGCAGGTGGGACACTGAAGCTTTCTTT.